This T cell receptor (beta chain) is from a study of CD4 T cells in relation to SARS-CoV-2 and coronaviruses. Unexposed donor CD4+ T cells date from 2011-2018, before the COVID-19 pandemic. The cells were cultured for 9 to 11 days before CD4+ T cells were isolated. To note about this clone: Its antigen remains unknown.

Germline V gene data show CDR1 as SGHTA and CDR2 as FQGNSA. V was trimmed by 0 bases and J by 2 bases, leaving 10 bases between them. The CDR3 is made up of 15 amino acids. Profiling relied on immunoSEQ multiplex PCR, and the TCRdb table lists in-frame clones only, not all of them. The repertoire holds approximately 17,000 clones, with about 79% as singletons. The TCR originated in a human donor in good health. The source material was CD4+ T cells from PBMCs, cultured in vitro. The V call is TRBV7-2, the J call TRBJ2-5; no clear D gene. This chain's CDR3 is CASSLAHSIQETQYF. CDR3 bases: TGTGCCAGCAGCTTAGCACACTCCATACAAGAGACCCAGTACTTC. Looking up the rest from reference TRBV7-2 and TRBJ2-5 gives the full variable domain: GAGVSQSPSNKVTEKGKDVELRCDPISGHTALYWYRQSLGQGLEFLIYFQGNSAPDKSGLPSDRFSAERTGGSVSTLTIQRTQQEDSAVYLCASSLAHSIQETQYFGPGTRLLVL.